The sequence of this T cell receptor (beta chain) was determined in a study of regulatory T cells in long-lasting Graves disease. Researchers made TCR beta libraries by using iRepertoire HTBI primers and running Arm-PCR on CDR3 regions. From the multiplex PCR reads, TCRdb called clonotypes with MiXCR, one entry per CDR3 protein. The sample lists hundreds of thousands of distinct CDR3 sequences; roughly 15% were seen once. Germline lookup yields CDR1 SGHNT and CDR2 YYREEE (reference sequence). The CDR3 is 15 residues long. V lost 3 bases to trimming and J lost 2 bases; unmatched junction nucleotides: 2. The sample holds many counts of this clonotype. Time point here: newly diagnosed GD, antithyroid drugs for less than 3 months. PBMCs provided the RNA from which the TCR library was made. The sample was also reused in another study, on T cells in Graves' hyperthyroidism and ophthalmopathy.

The V and J genes are TRBV5-4 and TRBJ2-1, with TRBD2 matching over 10 bases. The TCR sequence derives from a woman between 25 and 40 years old with Graves disease. Sequenced material: peripheral blood mononuclear cells (PBMCs), taken at new diagnosis, from a patient treated with antithyroid drugs. This CDR3 is CASSSGTSAYNEQFF. DNA for the CDR3: TGTGCCAGCAGCTCCGGGACTAGCGCCTACAATGAGCAGTTCTTC. Full variable domain (missing parts from reference TRBV5-4 and TRBJ2-1): ETGVTQSPTHLIKTRGQQVTLRCSSQSGHNTVSWYQQALGQGPQFIFQYYREEENGRGNFPPRFSGLQFPNYSSELNVNALELDDSALYLCASSSGTSAYNEQFFGPGTRLTVL.